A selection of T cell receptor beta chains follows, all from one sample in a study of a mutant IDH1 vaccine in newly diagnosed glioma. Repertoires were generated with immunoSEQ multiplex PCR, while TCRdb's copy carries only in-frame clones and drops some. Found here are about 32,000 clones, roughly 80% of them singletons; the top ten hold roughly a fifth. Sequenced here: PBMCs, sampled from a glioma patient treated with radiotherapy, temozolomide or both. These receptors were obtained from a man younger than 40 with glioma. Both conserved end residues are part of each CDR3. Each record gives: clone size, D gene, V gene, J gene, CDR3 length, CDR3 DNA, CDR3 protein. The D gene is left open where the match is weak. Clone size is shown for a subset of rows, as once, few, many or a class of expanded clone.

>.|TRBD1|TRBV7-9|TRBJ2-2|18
TGTGCCAGCAGCCCTATCGGTTGGGACAGCTCGAACACCGGGGAGCTGTTTTTT
CASSPIGWDSSNTGELFF
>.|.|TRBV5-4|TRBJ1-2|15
TGTGCCAGCAGCTCATACAGGGTCAGGGACTATGGCTACACCTTC
CASSSYRVRDYGYTF
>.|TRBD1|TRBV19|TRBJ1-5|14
TGTGCCAGTAGTACGACAGGGGGCGAACAGCCCCAGCATTTT
CASSTTGGEQPQHF
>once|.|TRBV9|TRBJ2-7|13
TGTGCCAGCAGCCGTAGAGGAGGGTACGAGCAGTACTTC
CASSRRGGYEQYF
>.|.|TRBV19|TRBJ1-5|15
TGTGCCAGTAGCGTACAAGGGGACAGCAATCAGCCCCAGCATTTT
CASSVQGDSNQPQHF
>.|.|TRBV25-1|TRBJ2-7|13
TGTGCCAGCAGCCGGGACTCAGCCTACGAGCAGTACTTC
CASSRDSAYEQYF
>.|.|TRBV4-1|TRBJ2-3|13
TGCGCCAGCAGCCAAGATCCTGGAGATACGCAGTATTTT
CASSQDPGDTQYF
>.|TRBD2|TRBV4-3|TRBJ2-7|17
TGCGCCAGCAGCCAAGATAAGGCCGGGGGGGCAATCTACGAGCAGTACTTC
CASSQDKAGGAIYEQYF
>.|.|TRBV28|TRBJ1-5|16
TGTGCCAGCAGTTTATGGGCGGGGGGCGTCAATCAGCCCCAGCATTTT
CASSLWAGGVNQPQHF
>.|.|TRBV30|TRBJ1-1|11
TGTGCCTGGAGTGAGATAGAAGAAGCTTTCTTT
CAWSEIEEAFF
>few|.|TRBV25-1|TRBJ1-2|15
TGTGCCAGCAGTTCGAACCGGGGATTTGGATATGGCTACACCTTC
CASSSNRGFGYGYTF
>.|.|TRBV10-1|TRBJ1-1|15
TGCGCCAGCAGATGTGGGGGGCGTAAGAACACTGAAGCTTTCTTT
CASRCGGRKNTEAFF
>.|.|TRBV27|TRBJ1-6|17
TGTGCCAGCAGTGGCGGGGGCGGGGAGTCCTATAATTCACCCCTCCACTTT
CASSGGGGESYNSPLHF
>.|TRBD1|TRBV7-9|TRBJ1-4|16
TGTGCCAGCAGCTTAGGGGGACAGGGGTCAAATGAAAAACTGTTTTTC
CASSLGGQGSNEKLFF
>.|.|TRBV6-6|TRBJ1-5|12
TGTGCCAGCATTCCACCCAATGCAAGCCAGCATTTT
CASIPPNASQHF
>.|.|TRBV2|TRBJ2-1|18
TGTGCCAGCAGTGAATGGGGCGGGACCTACGAGTCGGGTTCCGAGCGGTTCTTC
CASSEWGGTYESGSERFF
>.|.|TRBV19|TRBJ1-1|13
TGTGCCAGTAGTACAGTAAGGGGCACTGAAGCTTTCTTT
CASSTVRGTEAFF
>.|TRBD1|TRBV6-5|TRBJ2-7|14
TGTGCCAGCAGTTACAGATCAGGGGGCTACGAGCAGTACTTC
CASSYRSGGYEQYF
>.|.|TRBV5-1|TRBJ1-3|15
TGCGCCAGCAGCCTCTCATCGGGGGGAGGAAACACCATATATTTT
CASSLSSGGGNTIYF
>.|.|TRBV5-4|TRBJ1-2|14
TGTGCCAGCAGCTTGGTCGAGGGCAGGGCTGGCTACACCTTC
CASSLVEGRAGYTF
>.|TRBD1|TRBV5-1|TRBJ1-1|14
TGCGCCAGCAGCTGGGGACAGGGCAACACTGAAGCTTTCTTT
CASSWGQGNTEAFF
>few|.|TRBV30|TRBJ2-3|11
TGTGCCTTGTCAGGCTCCAGGCGTCAGTATTTT
CALSGSRRQYF
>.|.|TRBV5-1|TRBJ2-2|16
TGCGCCAGCAGCTTAACAGGGATACTCGACACCGGGGAGCTGTTTTTT
CASSLTGILDTGELFF
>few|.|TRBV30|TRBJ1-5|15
TGTGCCTGGAGTGTACGAGGATTTCGGGATCAGCCCCAGCATTTT
CAWSVRGFRDQPQHF
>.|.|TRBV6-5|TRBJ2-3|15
TGTGCCAGCAGTTACTCCCCCGAGACAGCTGACACGCAGTATTTT
CASSYSPETADTQYF
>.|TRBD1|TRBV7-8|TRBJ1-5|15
TGTGCCAGCAGTCCCGGGACAGGCCCCAATCAGCCCCAGCATTTT
CASSPGTGPNQPQHF
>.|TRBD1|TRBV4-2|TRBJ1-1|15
TGTGCCAGCAGCCAAGCGGACAGGGAGAACACTGAAGCTTTCTTT
CASSQADRENTEAFF
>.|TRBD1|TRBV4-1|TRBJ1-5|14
TGCGCCAGCAGCCACACAGGGGGCAATCAGCCCCAGCATTTT
CASSHTGGNQPQHF
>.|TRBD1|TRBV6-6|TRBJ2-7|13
TGTGCCAGCAGTTACACAGGGGGGTACGAGCAGTACTTC
CASSYTGGYEQYF
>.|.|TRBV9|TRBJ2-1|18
TGTGCCAGCAGCGTAGGTTCTAGCCCTAGGTTCGACTACAATGAGCAGTTCTTC
CASSVGSSPRFDYNEQFF
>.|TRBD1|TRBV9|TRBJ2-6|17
TGTGCCAGCAGCGCCAGGACAGGTAGCTCTGGGGCCAACGTCCTGACTTTC
CASSARTGSSGANVLTF
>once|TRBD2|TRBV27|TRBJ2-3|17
TGTGCCAGCAGTTCCTTTACTAGCGGGGGGGCGGCAGATACGCAGTATTTT
CASSSFTSGGAADTQYF
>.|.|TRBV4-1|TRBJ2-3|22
TGCGCCAGCAGCCAAGATTGGAGTCGCGATTTGGTTGGGGGGACAAGCACAGATACGCAGTATTTT
CASSQDWSRDLVGGTSTDTQYF
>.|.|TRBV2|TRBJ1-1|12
TGTGCCGGGCACGCCGAGAACACTGAAGCTTTCTTT
CAGHAENTEAFF
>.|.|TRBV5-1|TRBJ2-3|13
TGCGCCAGCAGCTCGCTCCCCAGGGAGGCGCAGTATTTT
CASSSLPREAQYF
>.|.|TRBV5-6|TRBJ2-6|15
TGTGCCAGCAGCTTCGGGGGTGGTGGGGCCAACGTCCTGACTTTC
CASSFGGGGANVLTF
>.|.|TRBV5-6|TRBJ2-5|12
TGTGCCAGCAGCTTGTTGGTGGAGACCCAGTACTTC
CASSLLVETQYF
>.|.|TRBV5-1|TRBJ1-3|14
TGCGCCAGCAGCTCGGACCCGGGACTCCCGCATCTATATTTT
CASSSDPGLPHLYF
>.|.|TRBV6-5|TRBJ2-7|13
TGTGCCAGCAGGAGGGAGGAGGGCTACGAGCAGTACTTC
CASRREEGYEQYF
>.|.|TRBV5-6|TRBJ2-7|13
TGTGCCAGCAGCTCCCAGGGGCCCTACGAGCAGTACTTC
CASSSQGPYEQYF
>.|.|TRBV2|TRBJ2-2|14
TGTGCCAGCAGTCTAGACAAGAACACCGGGGAGCTGTTTTTT
CASSLDKNTGELFF
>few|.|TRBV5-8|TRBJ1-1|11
TGTGCCAGCAGGTGGTCCACTGAAGCTTTCTTT
CASRWSTEAFF
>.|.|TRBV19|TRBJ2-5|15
TGTGCCAGTAGACCAAGGGGCGGTGGTCAGGAGACCCAGTACTTC
CASRPRGGGQETQYF
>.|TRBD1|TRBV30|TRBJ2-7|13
TGTGCCTGGAGAGGACAGGGCCTCGACGAGCAGTACTTC
CAWRGQGLDEQYF
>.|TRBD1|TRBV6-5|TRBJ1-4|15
TGTGCCACTAGAGAGGGGGCGGCAACTAATGAAAAACTGTTTTTT
CATREGAATNEKLFF
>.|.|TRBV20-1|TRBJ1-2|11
TGCAGTGCTAGGGCAGTTTATGGCTACACCTTC
CSARAVYGYTF
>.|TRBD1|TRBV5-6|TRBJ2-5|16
TGTGCCAGCAGCGTTGGACAGGCCTTAGGGGAAGAGACCCAGTACTTC
CASSVGQALGEETQYF
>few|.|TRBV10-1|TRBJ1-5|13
TGCGCCAGCTCGGGGAGTAGCAATCAGCCCCAGCATTTT
CASSGSSNQPQHF
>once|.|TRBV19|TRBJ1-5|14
TGTGCCAGTAGTATAGGGCAGGGAGTTCCGCCCCAGCATTTT
CASSIGQGVPPQHF
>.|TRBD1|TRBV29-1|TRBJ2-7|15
TGCAGCGTTAAAATTACCGGGACAGGGGAAGAGGAGCAGTACTTC
CSVKITGTGEEEQYF
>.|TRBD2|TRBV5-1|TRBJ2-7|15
TGCGCCAGCAGCTTGAGGGAGGGGCCCCTCTACGAGCAGTACTTC
CASSLREGPLYEQYF
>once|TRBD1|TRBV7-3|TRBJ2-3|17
TGTGCCAGCAGCTCCCAAGGGACAGGGGGCGTGAAAGATACGCAGTATTTT
CASSSQGTGGVKDTQYF
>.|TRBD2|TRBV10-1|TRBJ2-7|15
TGCGCCAGCAGTGAAGGACTAGCGGGAGTCTACGAGCAGTACTTC
CASSEGLAGVYEQYF
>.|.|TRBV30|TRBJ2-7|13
TGTGCCCAGGCGGGGTCGGTTTCCTACGAGCAGTACTTC
CAQAGSVSYEQYF